This T cell receptor beta chain was obtained from a study of blood T cell repertoires in COVID-19. There are 17 residues in the CDR3. Germline CDR1 SGHRS, CDR2 YFSETQ. The junction had 13 bases not matched to a gene; V was cut back by 4 bases and J by 8 bases. Original processing methods: Nucleated cell number was recorded as an estimate derived from reference gene primer amplification. The table came from immunoSEQ multiplex PCR; TCRdb's copy has only in-frame clones and leaves some out. V, J and clone size are those of that table, while D and trimming were read from the DNA. The table shows 65,000 to 85,000 clones, with around 90% occurring only once.

The specimen sequenced was peripheral blood. The chain joins TRBV5-1 to TRBJ2-1; TRBD2 matches at 12 bases. The clonotype originates from a human donor in a cohort sampled during active COVID-19. CDR3 protein: CASSPAASGRAWDEQFF. Written as DNA, the CDR3 is TGCGCCAGCAGCCCGGCGGCTAGCGGGAGGGCCTGGGATGAGCAGTTCTTC.